The 16 T cell receptor beta chains reported below all come from one sample, sequenced in a study of blood T cell repertoires in COVID-19. Assay: immunoSEQ multiplex PCR; the TCRdb copy retains only in-frame clones and omits some. In the table there are some 150,000 clones, 80% to 90% of which are singletons. What was sequenced was peripheral blood. These receptors all stem from a woman in her 50s with acute or convalescent COVID-19.

The chain carries TRBV9 and TRBJ2-1; 14 nucleotides line up with TRBD2. The CDR3 spans 16 residues. Trimming at V came to 3 bases and at J to 8 bases, leaving 7 bases not matched to a gene. Germline V CDR1 and CDR2: SGDLS, YYNGEE. CDR3 loop: CASSGGTSGSWYEQFF. CDR3 nucleotide sequence: TGTGCCAGCAGCGGGGGGACTAGCGGGAGTTGGTATGAGCAGTTCTTC.

This clone was seen only a few times. This sequence joins TRBV3-1 (or the pseudogene TRBV3-2) and TRBJ1-5, with 10 nucleotides matching TRBD1. J was trimmed by 7 bases and V by 8 bases; bases with no gene match: 8. CDR3 length: 14 amino acids. CDR1 and CDR2 from the germline V gene are LGHDT and YNNKEL (reference sequence). CDR3 nucleotide sequence: TGTGCCAGCGCCCCCGGGACAGGGGAGCAGCCCCAGCATTTT. Translated: CASAPGTGEQPQHF.

There are a few counts of this clone. The chain has TRBV24-1 and TRBJ2-1, with 7 bases that match TRBD2. CDR1 is KGHDR, CDR2 SFDVKD, per germline. The CDR3 is 12 residues long. Trimming cost V 7 bases and J 6 bases; bases outside gene matches: 2. CDR3 sequence (DNA): TGTGCCACCAGGGCTAGCGGCAATGAGCAGTTCTTC. Residues: CATRASGNEQFF.

V gene TRBV21-1 combines with J gene TRBJ1-1; the tabulated D call, TRBD1, remains unverified against the DNA. TRBV21-1 is annotated as a pseudogene. CDR3 length: 12 amino acids. Here the CDR3 DNA reads TGTGCCAGCAGACACAGGGGAACTGAAGCTTTCTTT. Translation: CASRHRGTEAFF.

The gene calls are TRBV7-8 and TRBJ2-7; 7 bases are a match to TRBD1. V shed 5 bases and J 4 bases; nucleotides not matched to a gene: 17. This CDR3 region has 17 residues. Germline CDR1 reads SGHVS; CDR2 reads FQNEAQ. The DNA of the CDR3 is TGTGCCAGCAGCAAGACACAGGGGAGTGGGGGTAGGTACGAGCAGTACTTC. Protein product: CASSKTQGSGGRYEQYF.

This clone was counted only a few times. J is TRBJ2-7 and V is TRBV3-1 (or the pseudogene TRBV3-2); 7 nucleotides agree with TRBD1. The CDR3 is 16 residues long. From germline, CDR1 is LGHDT and CDR2 YNNKEL (reference sequence). With V trimmed by 3 bases and J by 0 bases, 8 bases remained unmatched. DNA of the CDR3: TGTGCCAGCAGCCAGCGGACAGGATTCGACTCCTACGAGCAGTACTTC. Translated, it gives CASSQRTGFDSYEQYF.

The chain recombines TRBV5-4 with TRBJ2-5; D is unresolved. Trimming took off 0 bases at V and 6 bases at J, with 15 bases between the two ends. The germline CDR1 and CDR2 sequences are SGHNT and YYREEE (reference sequence). There are 15 residues in the CDR3. The CDR3 coding sequence is TGTGCCAGCAGCTTGGGAGACACTGAGTTTAAGACCCAGTACTTC. It is translated as CASSLGDTEFKTQYF.

This clone appeared a single time. CDR3 amino acids: CASPLQGAPGNTIYF. The CDR3 DNA reads as TGTGCCAGCCCGCTACAGGGGGCCCCTGGAAACACCATATATTTT. The V call is TRBV7-9, the J call TRBJ1-3, with TRBD1 identical over 9 bases. Losses at the gene ends were 8 bases for V and 2 bases for J; bases not matched to a gene: 7. The CDR3 is made up of 15 amino acids. In germline, CDR1 is SEHNR, CDR2 FQNEAQ (reference sequence).

This sequence joins TRBV5-6 and TRBJ1-6, with D maybe TRBD1 (5 bases). Germline CDR1 reads SGHDT; CDR2 reads YYEEEE. Trimming took off 0 bases at V and 6 bases at J, with 10 bases between the two ends. This CDR3 has 15 amino acids. CDR3 nucleotides: TGTGCCAGCAGCTTGGCGGGGGTTCCTAATTCACCCCTCCACTTT. This encodes CASSLAGVPNSPLHF.

The rearrangement joins TRBV9 to TRBJ2-7; D uncertain. V was cut by 0 bases and J by 1 base, with 5 bases left in between. From germline, CDR1 is SGDLS and CDR2 YYNGEE. This CDR3 is 13 amino acids long. CDR3 coding DNA: TGTGCCAGCAGCGTAGACCTATCCTACGAGCAGTACTTC. It translates to CASSVDLSYEQYF.

The chain recombines TRBV18 with TRBJ2-3, with 9 bases matching TRBD1. J was trimmed by 6 bases and V by 8 bases; bases with no gene match: 15. This CDR3 is built from 16 residues. CDR1 and CDR2 (germline): KGHSH, LQKENI. The CDR3 sequence is CASAEGLGQGLDTQYF. The CDR3 region has the DNA TGTGCCAGCGCCGAAGGTCTGGGACAGGGTTTGGATACGCAGTATTTT. The full variable domain, with the rest looked up from reference TRBV18 and TRBJ2-3, is NAGVMQNPRHLVRRRGQEARLRCSPMKGHSHVYWYRQLPEEGLKFMVYLQKENIIDESGMPKERFSAEFPKEGPSILRIQQVVRGDSAAYFCASAEGLGQGLDTQYFGPGTRLTVL.

J is TRBJ1-2 and V is TRBV7-8, with TRBD1 matching 11 bases. Germline V gene sequence: CDR1 SGHVS, CDR2 FQNEAQ. J lost 2 bases, V lost 5 bases, and 4 bases had no gene match. The CDR3 runs to 15 residues. CDR3 nucleotides: TGTGCCAGCAGCCCAGGGGACAGGGGGAACTATGGCTACACCTTC. This encodes CASSPGDRGNYGYTF.

The rearrangement uses TRBV7-6 and TRBJ2-2, with a possible D match to TRBD2 (7 bases). This CDR3 has 16 residues. V was shortened by 5 bases and J by 5 bases, with 18 bases between the two germline ends. The germline V gene has CDR1 SGHVS and CDR2 FNYEAQ. The CDR3 bases are TGTGCCAGCAGCCCCGGGGGGACACTCCTAACCGGGGAGCTGTTTTTT. Residues: CASSPGGTLLTGELFF. Filled out from reference TRBV7-6 and TRBJ2-2, the complete variable domain reads GAGVSQSPRYKVTKRGQDVALRCDPISGHVSLYWYRQALGQGPEFLTYFNYEAQQDKSGLPNDRFSAERPEGSISTLTIQRTEQRDSAMYRCASSPGGTLLTGELFFGEGSRLTVL.

The gene calls are TRBV5-1 and TRBJ2-3; 11 positions agree with TRBD2. The trim removed 4 bases at V and 5 bases at J, leaving 9 bases unmatched. This CDR3 contains 16 residues. Germline lookup yields CDR1 SGHRS and CDR2 YFSETQ. DNA of the CDR3: TGCGCCAGCAGCGAGCTAGCGGGGGGCCAGGGAGATACGCAGTATTTT. This gives the protein CASSELAGGQGDTQYF.

The CDR3 is CASSYDGPYTEAFF. CDR3 sequence (DNA): TGTGCCAGCAGTTACGATGGGCCCTACACTGAAGCTTTCTTT. V is TRBV6-6 and J is TRBJ1-1; D call uncertain. The germline gives CDR1 MNHNY, CDR2 SVGAGI (reference sequence). This CDR3 spans 14 amino acids. With 2 bases removed from V and 3 bases from J, the gap between germline ends came to 10 bases.

The V call is TRBV6-2 or TRBV6-3, the J call TRBJ2-2; no definite D call. The CDR3 sequence is 14 residues long. Deletions cut 6 bases from V and 1 base from J, with 9 bases between. The germline gives CDR1 MNHEY, CDR2 SVGEGT. The CDR3: CASSPKLNTGELFF. CDR3 nucleotide sequence: TGTGCCAGCAGCCCTAAGCTGAACACCGGGGAGCTGTTTTTT.